This T cell receptor beta chain was sequenced in a study of T-cell reconstitution after alpha-beta-depleted transplantation in children. V lost 2 bases to trimming and J lost 1 base, with 8 bases between them. Germline CDR1 reads MNHEY; CDR2 reads SVGEGT. The CDR3 covers 14 residues. Preparation of the TCRbeta library used unique molecular identifiers. TCRdb used MiXCR to reprocess the PCR reads, holding one entry per CDR3 protein. The sample holds approximately 400,000 distinct CDR3 sequences; approximately 10% are singletons and the top ten take roughly 6%. Specimen: PBMCs from the stem cell graft donor, collected from the stem cell graft. This TCR was sampled from a human donor who donated a stem cell graft to a child with acute myeloid leukemia. The J gene is TRBJ2-5, the V gene TRBV6-2 or TRBV6-3, with a tentative D call TRBD1 (6 bases). The CDR3 loop reads CASSYGQLQETQYF. The CDR3 DNA sequence: TGTGCCAGCAGTTACGGACAGCTCCAAGAGACCCAGTACTTC.